This is a list of T cell receptor beta chains from one sample in a study of technical replicates of blood from a handful of donors. Using immunoSEQ multiplex PCR, the repertoire was profiled, and TCRdb retains in-frame clones only, with some absent. The table includes 70,000 or so clones, 80% to 90% detected once. The sequencing sample was made of PBMCs. The receptors come from a human donor in good health. Some clones in this sample may be carry-over from other donors' samples. Each CDR3 is given with its conserved first and last residue. The order of the fields is CDR3 length, clone size, J gene, V gene, D gene, CDR3 protein, CDR3 DNA. The D gene is left open where the match is weak. Clone sizes are given selectively: once, few, many, or a class where the clone is expanded.

CDR3 length: 17
clone size: NA
J gene: TRBJ2-2
V gene: TRBV18
D gene: TRBD2
CDR3 protein: CASSKRGLAGETGELFF
CDR3 DNA: TGTGCCAGCTCGAAACGGGGACTAGCGGGAGAAACCGGGGAGCTGTTTTTT

CDR3 length: 16
clone size: NA
J gene: TRBJ2-1
V gene: TRBV25-1
D gene: TRBD2
CDR3 protein: CASSGGGSGSYNEQFF
CDR3 DNA: TGTGCCAGCAGTGGGGGGGGTAGCGGTTCATACAATGAGCAGTTCTTC

CDR3 length: 15
clone size: NA
J gene: TRBJ2-1
V gene: TRBV6-4
D gene: TRBD1
CDR3 protein: CASSAQGDSYNEQFF
CDR3 DNA: TGTGCCAGCAGTGCTCAGGGGGACTCCTACAATGAGCAGTTCTTC

CDR3 length: 15
clone size: NA
J gene: TRBJ1-3
V gene: TRBV7-9
D gene: TRBD1
CDR3 protein: CASSLLTGAGNTIYF
CDR3 DNA: TGTGCCAGCAGCTTATTGACAGGGGCTGGAAACACCATATATTTT

CDR3 length: 13
clone size: NA
J gene: TRBJ2-7
V gene: TRBV19
D gene: TRBD1
CDR3 protein: CASSTRGNYEQYF
CDR3 DNA: TGTGCCAGTAGTACCAGGGGGAACTACGAGCAGTACTTC

CDR3 length: 15
clone size: once
J gene: TRBJ1-1
V gene: TRBV19
D gene: NA
CDR3 protein: CASSIGAVRNTEAFF
CDR3 DNA: TGTGCCAGTAGTATAGGGGCCGTTCGGAACACTGAAGCTTTCTTT

CDR3 length: 15
clone size: NA
J gene: TRBJ1-6
V gene: TRBV6-6
D gene: TRBD1
CDR3 protein: CASRNRGRDSSPLHF
CDR3 DNA: TGTGCCAGCAGAAACAGGGGGCGTGATAGCTCACCCCTCCACTTT

CDR3 length: 14
clone size: NA
J gene: TRBJ2-3
V gene: TRBV5-1
D gene: TRBD2
CDR3 protein: CASSLGTSPDTQYF
CDR3 DNA: TGCGCCAGCAGCTTAGGGACTAGCCCAGATACGCAGTATTTT

CDR3 length: 12
clone size: NA
J gene: TRBJ1-5
V gene: TRBV27
D gene: NA
CDR3 protein: CAAGGLNQPQHF
CDR3 DNA: TGTGCCGCGGGTGGTCTCAATCAGCCCCAGCATTTT

CDR3 length: 15
clone size: once
J gene: TRBJ2-7
V gene: TRBV2
D gene: NA
CDR3 protein: CASSEALLEGVEQYF
CDR3 DNA: TGTGCCAGCAGTGAAGCGCTTCTCGAGGGGGTCGAGCAGTACTTC

CDR3 length: 13
clone size: NA
J gene: TRBJ1-1
V gene: TRBV2
D gene: TRBD1
CDR3 protein: CASRNRDRAEAFF
CDR3 DNA: TGTGCCAGCAGAAACCGGGACAGGGCAGAAGCTTTCTTT

CDR3 length: 16
clone size: NA
J gene: TRBJ2-3
V gene: TRBV10-3
D gene: TRBD2
CDR3 protein: CAISEGLAGGLDTQYF
CDR3 DNA: TGTGCCATCAGTGAGGGGCTAGCGGGAGGGCTGGATACGCAGTATTTT

CDR3 length: 13
clone size: NA
J gene: TRBJ1-2
V gene: TRBV18
D gene: NA
CDR3 protein: CASSPDGGYGYTF
CDR3 DNA: TGTGCCAGCTCCCCCGACGGGGGCTATGGCTACACCTTC

CDR3 length: 16
clone size: NA
J gene: TRBJ2-2
V gene: TRBV5-1
D gene: NA
CDR3 protein: CASSLVGASNTGELFF
CDR3 DNA: TGCGCCAGCAGCTTGGTGGGGGCCTCGAACACCGGGGAGCTGTTTTTT

CDR3 length: 14
clone size: NA
J gene: TRBJ2-1
V gene: TRBV5-1
D gene: TRBD2
CDR3 protein: CASATSGGDNEQFF
CDR3 DNA: TGCGCCAGCGCAACTAGCGGGGGGGACAATGAGCAGTTCTTC

CDR3 length: 16
clone size: few
J gene: TRBJ2-1
V gene: TRBV4-3
D gene: NA
CDR3 protein: CASSQELISSYNEQFF
CDR3 DNA: TGCGCCAGCAGCCAAGAACTGATTAGCTCCTACAATGAGCAGTTCTTC

CDR3 length: 14
clone size: NA
J gene: TRBJ1-2
V gene: TRBV6-6
D gene: NA
CDR3 protein: CASSYPARNYGYTF
CDR3 DNA: TGTGCCAGCAGTTACCCCGCCCGGAACTATGGCTACACCTTC

CDR3 length: 17
clone size: NA
J gene: TRBJ2-3
V gene: TRBV9
D gene: TRBD2
CDR3 protein: CASSVGLAGGRTDTQYF
CDR3 DNA: TGTGCCAGCAGCGTAGGCCTAGCGGGAGGCCGCACAGATACGCAGTATTTT

CDR3 length: 10
clone size: NA
J gene: TRBJ2-6
V gene: TRBV7-9
D gene: NA
CDR3 protein: CASSANVLTF
CDR3 DNA: TGTGCCAGCAGCGCGAACGTCCTGACTTTC

CDR3 length: 13
clone size: NA
J gene: TRBJ1-1
V gene: TRBV2
D gene: NA
CDR3 protein: CASGVRGGTEAFF
CDR3 DNA: TGTGCCAGCGGGGTGCGGGGGGGCACTGAAGCTTTCTTT

CDR3 length: 15
clone size: NA
J gene: TRBJ2-6
V gene: TRBV6-6
D gene: NA
CDR3 protein: CASRQGSSGANVLTF
CDR3 DNA: TGTGCCAGCAGGCAGGGAAGCTCTGGGGCCAACGTCCTGACTTTC

CDR3 length: 13
clone size: NA
J gene: TRBJ1-2
V gene: TRBV27
D gene: NA
CDR3 protein: CASGQYSNYGYTF
CDR3 DNA: TGTGCCAGCGGACAGTATTCTAACTATGGCTACACCTTC

CDR3 length: 14
clone size: NA
J gene: TRBJ1-2
V gene: TRBV6-5
D gene: NA
CDR3 protein: CASSYKETSYGYTF
CDR3 DNA: TGTGCCAGCAGTTACAAGGAGACTAGCTATGGCTACACCTTC

CDR3 length: 15
clone size: NA
J gene: TRBJ1-1
V gene: TRBV6-5
D gene: NA
CDR3 protein: CASSYSKGRGAEAFF
CDR3 DNA: TGTGCCAGCAGTTACTCGAAAGGGAGGGGCGCTGAAGCTTTCTTT

CDR3 length: 20
clone size: NA
J gene: TRBJ2-2
V gene: TRBV21-1
D gene: NA
CDR3 protein: CASSKETTGEPPAPPGELFF
CDR3 DNA: TGTGCCAGCAGCAAAGAAACAACAGGGGAACCCCCCGCCCCGCCCGGGGAGCTGTTTTTT

CDR3 length: 14
clone size: NA
J gene: TRBJ2-3
V gene: TRBV7-2
D gene: NA
CDR3 protein: CASSKDFGTDTQYF
CDR3 DNA: TGTGCCAGCAGCAAAGACTTTGGGACAGATACGCAGTATTTT

CDR3 length: 12
clone size: NA
J gene: TRBJ2-2
V gene: TRBV7-2
D gene: NA
CDR3 protein: CASSQITGELFF
CDR3 DNA: TGTGCCAGCAGCCAAATCACCGGGGAGCTGTTTTTT

CDR3 length: 18
clone size: NA
J gene: TRBJ2-5
V gene: TRBV11-3
D gene: TRBD1
CDR3 protein: CASSLIGTGPRRSETQYF
CDR3 DNA: TGTGCCAGCAGCTTAATTGGGACAGGGCCTAGGAGGAGCGAGACCCAGTACTTC

CDR3 length: 14
clone size: NA
J gene: TRBJ1-5
V gene: TRBV6-1
D gene: NA
CDR3 protein: CASSSRERDQPQHF
CDR3 DNA: TGTGCCAGCAGTAGCAGGGAACGGGATCAGCCCCAGCATTTT

CDR3 length: 15
clone size: NA
J gene: TRBJ2-3
V gene: TRBV9
D gene: TRBD2
CDR3 protein: CASSAGQAGTDTQYF
CDR3 DNA: TGTGCCAGCAGCGCTGGACAAGCGGGGACAGATACGCAGTATTTT

CDR3 length: 14
clone size: NA
J gene: TRBJ2-1
V gene: TRBV21-1
D gene: NA
CDR3 protein: CASSKDGGVGEQFF
CDR3 DNA: TGTGCCAGCAGCAAAGACGGCGGAGTCGGTGAGCAGTTCTTC

CDR3 length: 11
clone size: NA
J gene: TRBJ1-2
V gene: TRBV9
D gene: NA
CDR3 protein: CASGGAYGYTF
CDR3 DNA: TGTGCCAGTGGGGGGGCGTATGGCTACACCTTC

CDR3 length: 22
clone size: NA
J gene: TRBJ2-1
V gene: TRBV4-3
D gene: TRBD1
CDR3 protein: CASSRRAAGQGVSRPSYNEQFF
CDR3 DNA: TGCGCCAGCAGCCGTAGAGCCGCGGGACAGGGGGTTTCCCGACCCTCCTACAATGAGCAGTTCTTC

CDR3 length: 13
clone size: NA
J gene: TRBJ2-1
V gene: TRBV19
D gene: TRBD2
CDR3 protein: CASRTSGSNEQFF
CDR3 DNA: TGTGCCAGTAGAACTAGCGGGAGTAATGAGCAGTTCTTC

CDR3 length: 15
clone size: NA
J gene: TRBJ1-6
V gene: TRBV10-3
D gene: TRBD1
CDR3 protein: CAISRGTENNSPLHF
CDR3 DNA: TGTGCCATCAGCCGGGGGACAGAGAATAATTCACCCCTCCACTTT

CDR3 length: 13
clone size: NA
J gene: TRBJ2-5
V gene: TRBV29-1
D gene: TRBD1
CDR3 protein: CSVESGTGQTQYF
CDR3 DNA: TGCAGCGTTGAATCAGGGACAGGGCAGACCCAGTACTTC

CDR3 length: 14
clone size: NA
J gene: TRBJ1-6
V gene: TRBV7-3
D gene: TRBD1
CDR3 protein: CASSLQGGNSPLHF
CDR3 DNA: TGTGCCAGCAGCTTACAGGGGGGAAATTCACCCCTCCACTTT